In this sample, the clone carrying this TCR beta chain turned up a few times. Its antigen is still unknown. These data belong to a study of T cells in Graves' hyperthyroidism and ophthalmopathy. On the basis of clinical symptoms, serum thyroxine and TRAb, thyroid ultrasound and orbital computed tomography, diagnoses were made. Study-level findings and limits: Ophthalmopathy was identified by the model a median approximately six months ahead of onset. Most thyroid-expanded clonotypes above 0.001 were also found in blood.

What was amplified from RNA transcripts were TCR beta CDR3 regions. HTBI primers were employed in a first-round RT-PCR of the TCR CDR3. In TCRdb, the multiplex PCR reads were re-called with MiXCR into one record per CDR3 protein. The table has roughly 510,000 distinct CDR3 sequences, 46% seen once; the top ten hold 44%. This TCR derives from an adult woman with Graves' disease, either hyperthyroidism or ophthalmopathy (not recorded which). Sequencing was carried out using peripheral blood or thyroid tissue (not recorded which).

The CDR3 coding sequence is TGCAGCAGCCGGGACAGCTATGGCTACACCTTC. Protein sequence: CSSRDSYGYTF. The rearrangement joins TRBV29-1 to TRBJ1-2, with 7 bases fitting TRBD1. CDR3 length equals 11 residues. In germline, CDR1 is SQVTM, CDR2 ANQGSEA. Losses at the gene ends were 8 bases for V and 4 bases for J; bases not matched to a gene: 4.